This entry features one T cell receptor beta chain sequence. Its antigen is unknown. This sample was taken from a study of STAT5B mutations in CD4+ large granular lymphocyte leukemia. Germline assignment: CDR1 SEHNR and CDR2 FQNEAQ (reference sequence). There are 17 residues in the CDR3. Deletions cut 0 bases from V and 0 bases from J, with 14 bases between. Study-wide points: Top patient clones used TRBV06 genes more often: 8/27 versus 2/35 in controls. Main leukemic clonotypes were patient-specific, but under 30% appeared at low frequency elsewhere.

Per the study methods: The detection floor for productive clonotype frequency was 2.59 x 10-5. TCRdb keeps only in-frame clones here, not all; method: immunoSEQ multiplex PCR. D and trimming come from the DNA, and the V and J calls and clone size come from that table. This sample has fewer than 50,000 clones; 80% to 90% occur once, and the top ten carry around 3%. V gene TRBV7-9 combines with J gene TRBJ1-1, with D unresolved. Source material: CD4+ T cells from blood buffy coats. The receptor comes from a human donor in good health. In nucleotides, the CDR3 is TGTGCCAGCAGCTTAGCTGGATCGGTCAAGATGAACACTGAAGCTTTCTTT. Amino acids: CASSLAGSVKMNTEAFF.